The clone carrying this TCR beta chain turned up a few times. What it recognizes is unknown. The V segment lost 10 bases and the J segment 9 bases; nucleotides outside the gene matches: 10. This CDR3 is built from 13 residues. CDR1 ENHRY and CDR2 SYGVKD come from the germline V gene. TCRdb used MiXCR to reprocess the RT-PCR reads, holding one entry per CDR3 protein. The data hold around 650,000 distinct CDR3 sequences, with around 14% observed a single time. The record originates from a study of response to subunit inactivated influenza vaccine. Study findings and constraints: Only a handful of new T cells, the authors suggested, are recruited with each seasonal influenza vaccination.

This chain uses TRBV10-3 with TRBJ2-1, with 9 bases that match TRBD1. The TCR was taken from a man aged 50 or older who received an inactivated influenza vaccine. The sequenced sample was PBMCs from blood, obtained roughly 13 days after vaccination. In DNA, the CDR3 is TGTGCCAGATCCCGGGACAGGGACAGTGAGCAGTTCTTC. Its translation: CARSRDRDSEQFF.